A single sample is the source of the 32 T cell receptor beta chains below, sequenced in a study of blood T cell repertoires in COVID-19. The data were produced by immunoSEQ multiplex PCR, yet TCRdb's version contains in-frame clones alone and is incomplete. The sample consists of 200,000 to 250,000 clones, around 88% of them appearing once. Sequencing was performed on PBMCs or T cells enriched from blood (not recorded which). These receptors were taken from a woman in her forties or fifties with acute COVID-19.

The chain employs TRBV27 and TRBJ1-1, with TRBD1 as a possible D gene (6 bases). V was cut by 2 bases and J by 6 bases, with 10 bases left in between. This CDR3 has 13 residues. Germline V gene lookup returns CDR1 MNHEY and CDR2 SMNVEV (reference sequence). The CDR3 coding sequence is TGTGCCAGCAGTTTACAGGGGCCCGCTGAAGCTTTCTTT. It encodes CASSLQGPAEAFF.

This clone has a handful of counts. In nucleotides, the CDR3 is TGTGCCAGCAGCTTCCCCTCACAGGGGGCGCGGGCCGGGGAGCTGTTTTTT. This translates into CASSFPSQGARAGELFF. The V and J genes are TRBV13 and TRBJ2-2; TRBD1 matches at 9 bases. CDR3 length equals 17 residues. V shed 3 bases and J 6 bases; nucleotides not matched to a gene: 11. Per germline, CDR1 PRHDT and CDR2 FYEKMQ (reference sequence). Using reference TRBV13 and TRBJ2-2 for the parts outside the CDR3, the full variable domain is AAGVIQSPRHLIKEKRETATLKCYPIPRHDTVYWYQQGPGQDPQFLISFYEKMQSDKGSIPDRFSAQQFSDYHSELNMSSLELGDSALYFCASSFPSQGARAGELFFGEGSRLTVL.

The rearrangement joins TRBV27 to TRBJ1-1, with 7 bases fitting TRBD1. The V and J ends lost 2 bases and 8 bases, in that order; junction bases with no gene match: 8. Germline CDR1 MNHEY, CDR2 SMNVEV (reference sequence). This CDR3 has 14 residues. The CDR3 region has the DNA TGTGCCAGCAGTTTACTAGGACAGGTTTCGGAAGCTTTCTTT. Amino acids: CASSLLGQVSEAFF.

V is TRBV7-2 and J is TRBJ1-6, with 8 bases fitting TRBD1. This CDR3 is built from 15 residues. Per the germline V gene, CDR1 is SGHTA and CDR2 is FQGNSA. Trimming removed 6 bases from V and 8 bases from J; junction bases left unmatched: 9. CDR3 in amino acids: CASRGDRGKDSPLHF. The CDR3, as DNA: TGTGCCAGCAGAGGAGACAGGGGAAAAGATTCACCCCTCCACTTT.

The CDR3 DNA reads TGTGCCAGCAGTGATCGTAGTCTGAAAAACATTCAGTACTTC. It specifies CASSDRSLKNIQYF. The chain recombines TRBV7-2 with TRBJ2-4; D uncertain. This CDR3 has 14 residues. Germline CDR1 reads SGHTA; CDR2 reads FQGNSA. V lost 6 bases and J 4 bases, leaving 13 bases between the germline ends.

The rearrangement uses TRBV19 and TRBJ2-6, with 11 bases fitting TRBD1. Germline V gene data show CDR1 as LNHDA and CDR2 as SQIVND (reference sequence). CDR3 length: 17 residues. The V segment lost 10 bases and the J segment 0 bases; nucleotides outside the gene matches: 8. CDR3 coding DNA: TGTGCCACTCTGAAGGGGACAGGGGGCTCTGGGGCCAACGTCCTGACTTTC. As protein: CATLKGTGGSGANVLTF.

This sequence joins TRBV5-5 and TRBJ1-1; D may be TRBD1 (5 bases). Trimming left V 2 bases short and J 4 bases short, with 12 bases between. The CDR3 runs to 14 residues. Looked up from germline, CDR1 is SGHKS and CDR2 is YYEKEE (reference sequence). CDR3: CASSFSRGGTEAFF. The DNA of the CDR3 is TGTGCCAGCAGCTTTAGTAGGGGTGGCACTGAAGCTTTCTTT.

The chain links TRBV13 to TRBJ1-1; 7 bases match TRBD1. The CDR3 is 15 residues long. V was pared by 5 bases and J by 3 bases, with 9 bases of the junction left unmatched. CDR1 and CDR2 (germline): PRHDT, FYEKMQ (reference sequence). CDR3 nucleotides: TGTGCCAGCAGCACGACAGGGTACGGGTACACTGAAGCTTTCTTT. It encodes CASSTTGYGYTEAFF. The full variable domain, with the rest looked up from reference TRBV13 and TRBJ1-1, is AAGVIQSPRHLIKEKRETATLKCYPIPRHDTVYWYQQGPGQDPQFLISFYEKMQSDKGSIPDRFSAQQFSDYHSELNMSSLELGDSALYFCASSTTGYGYTEAFFGQGTRLTVV.

This chain joins TRBV6-5 and TRBJ1-3; 7 bases align to TRBD1. Germline assignment: CDR1 MNHEY and CDR2 SVGAGI. Germline trimming cut 0 bases from V and 4 bases from J; bases unmatched to any gene: 6. The CDR3 totals 16 residues. CDR3 protein: CASSYSDRLRGNTIYF. The CDR3, as DNA: TGTGCCAGCAGTTACTCGGACAGGTTACGGGGAAACACCATATATTTT.

The chain carries TRBV3-1 (or the pseudogene TRBV3-2) and TRBJ2-1; 7 bases agree with TRBD2. The trim removed 7 bases at V and 12 bases at J, leaving 24 bases unmatched. The germline CDR1 and CDR2 sequences are LGHDT and YNNKEL (reference sequence). The CDR3 spans 17 residues. The CDR3 bases are TGTGCCAGCACCCTACACGGGGGGAAAGGCCTTACGGCGGGGCAGTTCTTC. Its translation: CASTLHGGKGLTAGQFF.

This chain joins TRBV10-3 and TRBJ2-1; TRBD2 matches 10 bases. V shed 3 bases and J 7 bases; nucleotides not matched to a gene: 6. This CDR3 has 15 amino acids. Germline V CDR1 and CDR2: ENHRY, SYGVKD. CDR3 loop: CAISDRSGRENEQFF. CDR3 coding DNA: TGTGCCATCAGTGACAGAAGCGGGAGGGAAAATGAGCAGTTCTTC.

The rearrangement uses TRBV27 and TRBJ2-7; TRBD1 matches 8 bases. CDR3 length: 15 amino acids. V trimming: 5 bases; J trimming: 4 bases; junction bases outside the gene matches: 10. In germline, CDR1 is MNHEY, CDR2 SMNVEV (reference sequence). The DNA of the CDR3 is TGTGCCAGCAGTCCCCCTCGGACAGGGCTGTACGAGCAGTACTTC. Translation gives CASSPPRTGLYEQYF.

The chain is built from TRBV2 and TRBJ2-4; weak D call: TRBD1 (6 bases). Germline-derived CDR1 and CDR2 are SNHLY and FYNNEI. The CDR3 is 14 amino acids. Trimming removed 2 bases at V and 4 bases at J, with 9 bases between. CDR3 sequence reads: CASSERGQKNIQYF. For the CDR3, the DNA is TGTGCCAGCAGTGAACGTGGACAGAAAAACATTCAGTACTTC.

The V and J genes are TRBV27 and TRBJ1-2; tentatively, D is TRBD1 (5 bases). Germline assignment: CDR1 MNHEY and CDR2 SMNVEV (reference sequence). V was trimmed by 3 bases and J by 8 bases, leaving 10 bases between them. The CDR3 runs to 12 residues. The CDR3 region is CASSFQGSGYTF. The CDR3 DNA reads TGTGCCAGCAGTTTCCAGGGTTCCGGCTACACCTTC.

This clone was seen more than once but under ten times. The chain joins TRBV4-2 to TRBJ2-7; TRBD2 matches 16 bases. The CDR3 sequence is 20 residues long. V shed 4 bases and J 0 bases; nucleotides not matched to a gene: 12. The germline V gene has CDR1 LGHNA and CDR2 YNFKEQ. The CDR3 is CASSPIPGLAGGPISYEQYF. Written as DNA, the CDR3 is TGTGCCAGCAGCCCGATCCCGGGACTAGCGGGAGGGCCCATCTCCTACGAGCAGTACTTC.

J is TRBJ2-7 and V is TRBV7-2, with 7 bases that match TRBD2. CDR1 and CDR2 from the germline V gene are SGHTA and FQGNSA. This CDR3 comprises 15 residues. The junction had 5 bases not matched to a gene; V was cut back by 2 bases and J by 1 base. The CDR3 region is CASSLSSGASYEQYF. CDR3 sequence (DNA): TGTGCCAGCAGCTTATCAAGCGGGGCTTCCTACGAGCAGTACTTC.

The J gene is TRBJ2-7, the V gene TRBV28, with D tentatively TRBD2 (6 bases). Germline CDR1 is MDHEN and CDR2 is SYDVKM. The CDR3 has 13 residues. The germline V and J ends were trimmed by 8 bases and 4 bases, with 15 bases remaining between them. The CDR3 coding sequence is TGTGCCAGCGTCACTGGGGGGTCATACGAGCAGTACTTC. It is translated as CASVTGGSYEQYF. Together with reference TRBV28 and TRBJ2-7, the CDR3 gives the full variable domain: DVKVTQSSRYLVKRTGEKVFLECVQDMDHENMFWYRQDPGLGLRLIYFSYDVKMKEKGDIPEGYSVSREKKERFSLILESASTNQTSMYLCASVTGGSYEQYFGPGTRLTVT.

The chain links TRBV12-3 or TRBV12-4 to TRBJ1-1; tentatively, D is TRBD1 (6 bases). The CDR3 consists of 13 residues. V shed 6 bases and J shed 5 bases, with 13 bases lying between them. CDR3 protein: CASRNRENTEAFF. The CDR3 DNA is TGTGCCAGCAGGAACAGGGAGAATACTGAAGCTTTCTTT.

The rearrangement uses TRBV28 and TRBJ2-1; a weak D match, TRBD2 (7 bases). V was trimmed by 6 bases and J by 6 bases, leaving 18 bases between them. CDR1 MDHEN and CDR2 SYDVKM come from the germline V gene. The CDR3 is made up of 15 amino acids. CDR3 DNA sequence: TGTGCCAGCAGCCGTATAGGGGGGGCCTCCAATGAGCAGTTCTTC. Translated, it gives CASSRIGGASNEQFF.

The chain has TRBV2 and TRBJ1-1; TRBD1 matches 8 bases. After removal of 8 bases from V and 10 bases from J, the junction contained 9 bases not matched to a gene. There are 12 residues in the CDR3. Looked up from germline, CDR1 is SNHLY and CDR2 is FYNNEI. Here the CDR3 DNA reads TGTGCCAGCCAGGTTCTCGACAGGGGAGCTTTCTTT. It translates to CASQVLDRGAFF. The full variable domain, in which reference TRBV2 and TRBJ1-1 provide the parts outside the CDR3, is EPEVTQTPSHQVTQMGQEVILRCVPISNHLYFYWYRQILGQKVEFLVSFYNNEISEKSEIFDDQFSVERPDGSNFTLKIRSTKLEDSAMYFCASQVLDRGAFFGQGTRLTVV.

This clone showed up just once. V and J are TRBV30 and TRBJ2-3, with TRBD2 identical over 11 bases. Trimming removed 0 bases from V and 6 bases from J; junction bases left unmatched: 5. The CDR3 has 15 residues. The germline gives CDR1 GTSNPN, CDR2 SVGIG (reference sequence). The CDR3 reads CAWSVSSGRSDTQYF. Written as DNA, the CDR3 is TGTGCCTGGAGTGTTTCTAGCGGGAGGTCGGATACGCAGTATTTT. The full variable domain, rest sourced from reference TRBV30 and TRBJ2-3, is SQTIHQWPATLVQPVGSPLSLECTVEGTSNPNLYWYRQAAGRGLQLLFYSVGIGQISSEVPQNLSASRPQDRQFILSSKKLLLSDSGFYLCAWSVSSGRSDTQYFGPGTRLTVL.

This clone was detected once. The V call is TRBV3-1 (or the pseudogene TRBV3-2), the J call TRBJ2-3; the match to TRBD2 covers 10 bases. The length of the CDR3 is 17 residues. Germline V lookup: CDR1 LGHDT, CDR2 YNNKEL (reference sequence). Trimming removed 2 bases from V and 4 bases from J; junction bases left unmatched: 9. In DNA form, the CDR3 reads TGTGCCAGCAGCCAATTTAGGACTAGCGGAGGGGCAGATACGCAGTATTTT. This gives the protein CASSQFRTSGGADTQYF.

V usage is TRBV18 and J usage is TRBJ2-5, with 7 bases fitting TRBD2. CDR1 and CDR2 (germline): KGHSH, LQKENI. This CDR3 is built from 14 residues. V was pared by 0 bases and J by 5 bases, with 3 bases of the junction left unmatched. The CDR3 DNA reads TGTGCCAGCTCACCACCTGGACTAGGGGAGACCCAGTACTTC. Residues: CASSPPGLGETQYF.

This clone was seen once. V is TRBV5-4 and J is TRBJ1-1; weak D call: TRBD1 (5 bases). The CDR3 loop spans 16 amino acids. V was clipped by 0 bases and J by 0 bases, with 12 bases between them. Germline-derived CDR1 and CDR2 are SGHNT and YYREEE (reference sequence). As DNA, the CDR3 is TGTGCCAGCAGCTTGGGCAGGGCCCAGGTGAACACTGAAGCTTTCTTT. It yields the protein CASSLGRAQVNTEAFF. Full variable domain (rest looked up from reference TRBV5-4 and TRBJ1-1): ETGVTQSPTHLIKTRGQQVTLRCSSQSGHNTVSWYQQALGQGPQFIFQYYREEENGRGNFPPRFSGLQFPNYSSELNVNALELDDSALYLCASSLGRAQVNTEAFFGQGTRLTVV.

V usage is TRBV5-5 and J usage is TRBJ1-6; no firm D call. Trimming took 7 bases from V and 6 from J, leaving 11 bases between them. This CDR3 has 13 residues. Germline-derived CDR1 and CDR2 are SGHKS and YYEKEE (reference sequence). DNA for the CDR3: TGTGCCAGCGGCGGCGAAACTAATTCACCCCTCCACTTT. Translation gives CASGGETNSPLHF.

The chain employs TRBV27 and TRBJ1-2; 9 bases map to TRBD1. Germline lookup yields CDR1 MNHEY and CDR2 SMNVEV (reference sequence). The V gene end was trimmed by 10 bases and the J gene end by 4 bases; junction bases not matched to a gene: 13. The CDR3 totals 15 residues. In nucleotides, the CDR3 is TGTGCCACTCACGGGGACAGGGCGGACCTCTATGGCTACACCTTC. As protein: CATHGDRADLYGYTF.

The chain joins TRBV4-2 to TRBJ1-2, with D perhaps TRBD1 (5 bases). The V end lost 0 bases, the J end lost 3 bases, and 11 bases lay between the germline ends. Germline V gene sequence: CDR1 LGHNA, CDR2 YNFKEQ. The CDR3 consists of 15 residues. The CDR3 loop is CASSQDPQEYYGYTF. DNA of the CDR3: TGTGCCAGCAGCCAAGACCCACAGGAGTACTATGGCTACACCTTC.

This clone was seen a single time. For the CDR3, the DNA is TGTGCCAGTCGGGAGATGAACACAGATACGCAGTATTTT. It translates to CASREMNTDTQYF. The chain uses TRBV19 and TRBJ2-3; D might be TRBD2 (6 bases). CDR1 LNHDA and CDR2 SQIVND come from the germline V gene (reference sequence). V lost 8 bases, J lost 2 bases, and 11 bases lay in between. This CDR3 is built from 13 residues.

The chain joins TRBV3-1 (or the pseudogene TRBV3-2) to TRBJ2-7; 15 nucleotides align to TRBD2. The CDR3 length is 15 residues. V shed 4 bases, J shed 4 bases, and the junction held 2 bases outside the gene matches. CDR1 is LGHDT, CDR2 YNNKEL, per germline (reference sequence). CDR3 sequence (DNA): TGTGCCAGCAGCCTAGGGACTAGCGGGAGGTACGAGCAGTACTTC. Translating it yields CASSLGTSGRYEQYF.

The chain employs TRBV10-3 and TRBJ2-7; TRBD2 matches 10 bases. V lost 8 bases to trimming and J lost 6 bases; unmatched junction nucleotides: 7. In germline, CDR1 is ENHRY, CDR2 SYGVKD. The CDR3 is 13 residues long. This CDR3 is CAIGLAGAPEQYF. CDR3 in DNA: TGTGCCATCGGGCTAGCGGGAGCCCCCGAGCAGTACTTC.

V usage is TRBV6-5 and J usage is TRBJ1-5; 7 bases agree with TRBD1. With 4 bases clipped from V and 6 bases from J, the junction kept 6 bases outside the gene matches. The CDR3 spans 14 residues. Per the germline V gene, CDR1 is MNHEY and CDR2 is SVGAGI. CDR3 nucleotide sequence: TGTGCCAGCAGTTCCCCTCAGGGGGGTCAGCCCCAGCATTTT. Encoded protein: CASSSPQGGQPQHF.

The rearrangement links TRBV28 to TRBJ2-3; 10 bases agree with TRBD2. CDR1 MDHEN and CDR2 SYDVKM come from the germline V gene. Losses at the gene ends were 2 bases for V and 5 bases for J; bases not matched to a gene: 13. CDR3 length equals 18 residues. CDR3 amino acids: CASSLVASGSAGQDTQYF. CDR3 DNA sequence: TGTGCCAGCAGTTTAGTGGCTAGCGGGAGTGCGGGTCAAGATACGCAGTATTTT.